This entry lists 6 T cell receptor beta chains sequenced from one sample in a study of blood T cell repertoires in COVID-19. TCRdb's copy holds only in-frame clones and misses some; the assay was immunoSEQ multiplex PCR. The sample contains just under 70,000 clones, 70% to 90% of which appear only once. Sequencing was done on a sample of peripheral blood. These receptors were collected from a man aged 25-45 years with acute or convalescent COVID-19.

Here the CDR3 reads CASSLRTGPEYF. CDR3 nucleotide sequence: TGTGCCAGCAGCTTAAGGACAGGGCCGGAGTACTTC. J is TRBJ2-7 and V is TRBV11-2; 8 bases agree with TRBD1. The CDR3 is made up of 12 amino acids. The V gene end was trimmed by 2 bases and the J gene end by 11 bases; junction bases not matched to a gene: 5. Germline V gene sequence: CDR1 SGHAT, CDR2 FQNNGV.

The CDR3 loop is CASSLSRDTEAFF. CDR3 bases: TGTGCCAGCAGCTTGTCCCGGGACACTGAAGCTTTCTTT. The chain uses TRBV7-3 and TRBJ1-1; D ambiguous. With 3 bases removed from V and 3 bases from J, the gap between germline ends came to 8 bases. The CDR3 covers 13 residues. Germline V CDR1 and CDR2: SGHTA, FQGTGA.

The V gene is TRBV23-1, the J gene TRBJ1-2, with a possible D match to TRBD1 (5 bases). TRBV23-1 is known as an ORF, though its function is uncertain. CDR3 length: 16 amino acids. The V end was cut by 0 bases, the J end by 1 base, with 12 bases between. CDR3 sequence (DNA): TGCGCCAGCAGTCAATCTAGGCAGGGTGGTAACTATGGCTACACCTTC. Its translation: CASSQSRQGGNYGYTF.

CDR3 in DNA: TGCAGTGCTAGAGACTACACTGAAGCTTTCTTT. It encodes CSARDYTEAFF. The chain employs TRBV20-1 and TRBJ1-1; D remains ambiguous. Trimming stripped 0 bases from V and 3 bases from J, with 2 bases between. CDR1 and CDR2 (germline): DFQATT, SNEGSKA (reference sequence). The length of the CDR3 is 11 residues.

In its sample, this clone was seen once. The chain joins TRBV27 to TRBJ2-7, with 10 nucleotides matching TRBD2. Germline CDR1 and CDR2: MNHEY and SMNVEV (reference sequence). The CDR3 runs to 13 residues. V gave up 5 bases and J gave up 3 bases; unmatched junction bases: 1. For the CDR3, the DNA is TGTGCCAGCAGTGTAGCGGGGGGCTACGAGCAGTACTTC. Encoded protein: CASSVAGGYEQYF.

In its sample, this clone was seen a few times. The chain couples TRBV2 to TRBJ2-3, with TRBD2 matching 11 bases. The CDR3 loop spans 14 amino acids. Unmatched junction bases numbered 3, after V lost 7 bases and J lost 3 bases. Germline V gene lookup returns CDR1 SNHLY and CDR2 FYNNEI. The CDR3 DNA follows: TGTGCCAGCACGCCTAGCGGGAGGACAGATACGCAGTATTTT. Its protein product is CASTPSGRTDTQYF.